This T cell receptor (beta chain) was sequenced during a study of blood T cell repertoires in COVID-19. In the study overall: Sources were T cells, B-cell-depleted T cells, or PBMCs; the material itself was cDNA or gDNA.

Germline CDR1 SGHRS, CDR2 YFSETQ. This CDR3 has 16 amino acids. Deletions cut 4 bases from V and 1 base from J, with 15 bases between. In the authors' methods: Counts of nucleated cells, estimated from reference gene primer amplification, were obtained. Clones were read by immunoSEQ multiplex PCR, and TCRdb kept only the in-frame ones, dropping some. V, J and clone size are taken as reported in that table, and D and trimming were inferred from the DNA itself. Here the sample spans 60,000 to 90,000 clones, roughly 84% being singletons. J is TRBJ1-3 and V is TRBV5-1, with D hard to call. This TCR was recovered from a man in his sixties with COVID-19, enrolled during active disease. Sequencing was done on a sample of peripheral blood. The CDR3 DNA is TGCGCCAGCAGCCAGACTGTGACGGGGTCTGGAAACACCATATATTTT. Residues: CASSQTVTGSGNTIYF.